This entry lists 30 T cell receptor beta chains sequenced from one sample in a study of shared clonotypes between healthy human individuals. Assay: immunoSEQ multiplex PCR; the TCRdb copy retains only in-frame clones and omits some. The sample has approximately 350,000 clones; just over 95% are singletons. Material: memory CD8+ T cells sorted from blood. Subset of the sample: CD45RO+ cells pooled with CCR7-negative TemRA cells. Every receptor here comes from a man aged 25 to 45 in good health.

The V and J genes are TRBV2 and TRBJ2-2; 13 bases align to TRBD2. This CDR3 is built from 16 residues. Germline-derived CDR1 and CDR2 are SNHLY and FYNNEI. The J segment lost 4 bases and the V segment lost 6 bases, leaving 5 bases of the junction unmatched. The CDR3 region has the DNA TGTGCCAGCAGGAGGACTAGCGGGGGAATCACCGGGGAGCTGTTTTTT. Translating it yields CASRRTSGGITGELFF.

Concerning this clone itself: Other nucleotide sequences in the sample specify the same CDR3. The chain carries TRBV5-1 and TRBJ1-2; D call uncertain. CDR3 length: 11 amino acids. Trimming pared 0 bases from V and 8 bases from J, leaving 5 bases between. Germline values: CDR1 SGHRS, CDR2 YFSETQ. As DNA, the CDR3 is TGCGCCAGCAGCTTGGCCGGAGGCTACACCTTC. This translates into CASSLAGGYTF.

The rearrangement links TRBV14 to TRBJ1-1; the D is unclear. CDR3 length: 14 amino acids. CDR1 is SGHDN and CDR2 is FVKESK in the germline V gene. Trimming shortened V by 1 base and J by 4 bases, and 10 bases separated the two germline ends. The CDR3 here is CASSQVSQPTEAFF. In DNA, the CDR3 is TGTGCCAGCAGCCAAGTATCACAGCCCACTGAAGCTTTCTTT.

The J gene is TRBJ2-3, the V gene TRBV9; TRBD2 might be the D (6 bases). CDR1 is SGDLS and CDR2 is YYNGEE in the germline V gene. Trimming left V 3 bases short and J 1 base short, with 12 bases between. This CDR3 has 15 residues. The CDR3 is CASSEGGGGTDTQYF. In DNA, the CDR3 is TGTGCCAGCAGCGAGGGAGGCGGGGGCACAGATACGCAGTATTTT.

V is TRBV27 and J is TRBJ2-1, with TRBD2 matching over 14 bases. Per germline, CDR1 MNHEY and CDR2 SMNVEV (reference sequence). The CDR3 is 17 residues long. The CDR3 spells CTGGTSGSSSQWDEQFF. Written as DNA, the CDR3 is TGTACCGGGGGGACTAGCGGGAGTTCGTCGCAATGGGATGAGCAGTTCTTC.

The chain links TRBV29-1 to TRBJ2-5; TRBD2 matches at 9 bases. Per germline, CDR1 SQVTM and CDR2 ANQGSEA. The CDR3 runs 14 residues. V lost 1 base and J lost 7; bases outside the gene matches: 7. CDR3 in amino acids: CSVEGREGAGTQYF. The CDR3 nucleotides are TGCAGCGTTGAAGGGCGGGAGGGGGCAGGGACCCAGTACTTC.

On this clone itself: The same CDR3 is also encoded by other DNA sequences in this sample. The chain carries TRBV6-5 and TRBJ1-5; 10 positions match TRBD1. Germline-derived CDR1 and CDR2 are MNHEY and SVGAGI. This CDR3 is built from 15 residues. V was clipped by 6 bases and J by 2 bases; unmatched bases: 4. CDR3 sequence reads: CASSSGTGGNQPQHF. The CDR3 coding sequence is TGTGCCAGCAGCTCCGGGACAGGGGGCAATCAGCCCCAGCATTTT.

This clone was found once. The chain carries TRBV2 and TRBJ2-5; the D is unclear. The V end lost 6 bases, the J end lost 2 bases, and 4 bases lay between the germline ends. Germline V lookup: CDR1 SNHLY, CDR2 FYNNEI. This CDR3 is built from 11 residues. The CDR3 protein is CASRGQETQYF. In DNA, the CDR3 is TGTGCCAGCAGGGGGCAAGAGACCCAGTACTTC.

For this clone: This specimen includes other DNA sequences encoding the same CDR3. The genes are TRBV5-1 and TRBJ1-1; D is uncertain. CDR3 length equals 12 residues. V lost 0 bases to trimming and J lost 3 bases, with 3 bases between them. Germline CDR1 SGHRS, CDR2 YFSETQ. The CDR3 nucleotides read TGCGCCAGCAGCTTGGGAGACACTGAAGCTTTCTTT. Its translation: CASSLGDTEAFF.

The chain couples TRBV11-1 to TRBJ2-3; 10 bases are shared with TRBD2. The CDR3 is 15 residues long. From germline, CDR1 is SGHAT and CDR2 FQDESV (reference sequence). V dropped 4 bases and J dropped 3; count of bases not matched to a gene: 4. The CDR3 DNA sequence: TGTGCCAGCAGCTCTAGCGGGAGTAATACAGATACGCAGTATTTT. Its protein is CASSSSGSNTDTQYF.

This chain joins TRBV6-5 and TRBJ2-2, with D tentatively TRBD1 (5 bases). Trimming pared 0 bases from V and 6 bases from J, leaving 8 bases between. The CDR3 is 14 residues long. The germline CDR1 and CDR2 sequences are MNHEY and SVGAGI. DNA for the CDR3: TGTGCCAGCAGTTACTCGGCCAGGGCCGGGGAGCTGTTTTTT. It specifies CASSYSARAGELFF.

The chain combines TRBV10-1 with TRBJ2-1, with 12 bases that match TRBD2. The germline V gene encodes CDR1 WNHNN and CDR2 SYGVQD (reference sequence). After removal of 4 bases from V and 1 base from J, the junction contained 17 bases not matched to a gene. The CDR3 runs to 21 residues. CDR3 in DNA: TGCGCCAGCAGTGGACCGACTAGCGGGAGCGATTACCGAATATCCTACAATGAGCAGTTCTTC. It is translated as CASSGPTSGSDYRISYNEQFF.

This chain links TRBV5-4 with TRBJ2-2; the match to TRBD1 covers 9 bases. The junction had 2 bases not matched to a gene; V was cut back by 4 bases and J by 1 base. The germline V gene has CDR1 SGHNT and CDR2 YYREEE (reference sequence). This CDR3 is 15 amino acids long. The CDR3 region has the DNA TGTGCCAGCAGCCCGGGACAGGGGAACACCGGGGAGCTGTTTTTT. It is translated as CASSPGQGNTGELFF.

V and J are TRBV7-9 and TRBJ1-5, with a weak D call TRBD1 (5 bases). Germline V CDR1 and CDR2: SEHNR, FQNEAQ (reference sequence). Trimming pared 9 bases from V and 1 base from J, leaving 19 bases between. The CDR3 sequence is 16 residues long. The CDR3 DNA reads TGTGCCAGTTCGAAGGAGGGACCTATGAGCAATCAGCCCCAGCATTTT. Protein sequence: CASSKEGPMSNQPQHF.

The CDR3 bases are TGTGCCAGCCGCCGAACTAGACAAGAGACCCAGTACTTC. Amino acid sequence: CASRRTRQETQYF. This chain uses TRBV27 with TRBJ2-5, with D maybe TRBD2 (5 bases). The ends were cut back, 8 bases at V and 2 bases at J, with 12 bases in the middle. Germline V gives CDR1 MNHEY, CDR2 SMNVEV (reference sequence). This CDR3 is 13 amino acids long.

The CDR3: CAWSVPRQGAENIQYF. The CDR3 nucleotides are TGTGCCTGGAGTGTACCCAGACAGGGGGCGGAGAACATTCAGTACTTC. The V and J genes are TRBV30 and TRBJ2-4; TRBD1 aligns across 10 bases. Trimming removed 0 bases from V and 7 bases from J; junction bases left unmatched: 9. Germline V lookup: CDR1 GTSNPN, CDR2 SVGIG (reference sequence). This CDR3 has 16 residues.

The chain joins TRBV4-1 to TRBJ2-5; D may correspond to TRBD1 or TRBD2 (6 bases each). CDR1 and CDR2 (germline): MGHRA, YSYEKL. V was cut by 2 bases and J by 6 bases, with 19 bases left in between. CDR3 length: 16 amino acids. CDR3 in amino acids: CASSQRGAVGQKTQYF. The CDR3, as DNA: TGCGCCAGCAGCCAAAGGGGGGCAGTAGGTCAAAAGACCCAGTACTTC.

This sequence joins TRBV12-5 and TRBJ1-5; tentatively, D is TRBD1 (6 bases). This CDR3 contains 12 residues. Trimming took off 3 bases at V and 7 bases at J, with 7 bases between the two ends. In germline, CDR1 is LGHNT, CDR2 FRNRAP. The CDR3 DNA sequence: TGTGCTAGTGGTTTACAGGGACAGCCCCAGCATTTT. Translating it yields CASGLQGQPQHF.

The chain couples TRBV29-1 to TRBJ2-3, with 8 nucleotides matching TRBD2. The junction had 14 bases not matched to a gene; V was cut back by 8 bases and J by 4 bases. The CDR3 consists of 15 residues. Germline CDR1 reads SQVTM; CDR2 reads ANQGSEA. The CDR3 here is CSLRVVAGRADTQYF. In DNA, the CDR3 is TGCAGCCTTCGAGTGGTAGCGGGAAGGGCAGATACGCAGTATTTT.

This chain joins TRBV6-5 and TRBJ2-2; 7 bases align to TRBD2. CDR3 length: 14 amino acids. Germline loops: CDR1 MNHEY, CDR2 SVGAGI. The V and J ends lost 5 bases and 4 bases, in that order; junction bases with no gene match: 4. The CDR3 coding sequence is TGTGCCAGCAGTGCCGGGACTATCACCGGGGAGCTGTTTTTT. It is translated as CASSAGTITGELFF.

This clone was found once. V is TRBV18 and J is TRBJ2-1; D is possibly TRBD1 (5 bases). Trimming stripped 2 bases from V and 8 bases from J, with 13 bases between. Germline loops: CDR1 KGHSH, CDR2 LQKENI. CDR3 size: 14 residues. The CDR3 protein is CASSPIGVRDEQFF. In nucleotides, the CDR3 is TGTGCCAGCTCACCAATAGGGGTTCGGGATGAGCAGTTCTTC.

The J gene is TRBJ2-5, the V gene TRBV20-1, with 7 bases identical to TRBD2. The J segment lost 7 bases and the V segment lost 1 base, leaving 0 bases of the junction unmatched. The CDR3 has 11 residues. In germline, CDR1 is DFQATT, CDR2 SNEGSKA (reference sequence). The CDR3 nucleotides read TGCAGTGCTAGAGGGGGGGGGACCCAGTACTTC. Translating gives CSARGGGTQYF.

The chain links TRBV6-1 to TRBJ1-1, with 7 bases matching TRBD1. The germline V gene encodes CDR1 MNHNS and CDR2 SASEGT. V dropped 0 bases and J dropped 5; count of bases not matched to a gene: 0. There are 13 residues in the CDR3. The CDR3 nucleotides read TGTGCCAGCAGTGAAGCCAGGGGGACTGAAGCTTTCTTT. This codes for CASSEARGTEAFF.

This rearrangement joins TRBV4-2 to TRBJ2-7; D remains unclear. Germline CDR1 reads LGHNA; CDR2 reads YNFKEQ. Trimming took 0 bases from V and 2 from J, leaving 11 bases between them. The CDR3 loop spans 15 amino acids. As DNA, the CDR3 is TGTGCCAGCAGCCAAGAAGGGCGGAAGACCTACGAGCAGTACTTC. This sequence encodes CASSQEGRKTYEQYF.

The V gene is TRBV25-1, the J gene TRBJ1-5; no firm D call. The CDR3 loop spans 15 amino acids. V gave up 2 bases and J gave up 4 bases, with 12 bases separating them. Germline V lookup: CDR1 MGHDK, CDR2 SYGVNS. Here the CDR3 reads CASSETNSPNQPQHF. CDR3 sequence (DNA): TGTGCCAGCAGTGAAACCAACAGCCCTAATCAGCCCCAGCATTTT.

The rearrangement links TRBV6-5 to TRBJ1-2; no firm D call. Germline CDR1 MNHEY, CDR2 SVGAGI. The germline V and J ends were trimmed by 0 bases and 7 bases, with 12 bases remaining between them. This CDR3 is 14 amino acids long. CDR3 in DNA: TGTGCCAGCAGTTACTCATTACGTTGGGGTGGCTACACCTTC. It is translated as CASSYSLRWGGYTF.

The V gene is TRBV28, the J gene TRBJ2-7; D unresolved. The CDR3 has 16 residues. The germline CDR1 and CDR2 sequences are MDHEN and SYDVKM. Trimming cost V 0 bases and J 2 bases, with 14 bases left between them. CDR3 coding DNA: TGTGCCAGCAGTTTATGGGAGACGGCCCCGACCTACGAGCAGTACTTC. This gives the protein CASSLWETAPTYEQYF.

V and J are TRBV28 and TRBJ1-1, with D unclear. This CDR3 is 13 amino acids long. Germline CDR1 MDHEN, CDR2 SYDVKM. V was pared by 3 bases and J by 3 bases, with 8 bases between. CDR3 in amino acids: CASSFRHHTEAFF. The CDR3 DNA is TGTGCCAGCAGTTTCCGACACCACACTGAAGCTTTCTTT.

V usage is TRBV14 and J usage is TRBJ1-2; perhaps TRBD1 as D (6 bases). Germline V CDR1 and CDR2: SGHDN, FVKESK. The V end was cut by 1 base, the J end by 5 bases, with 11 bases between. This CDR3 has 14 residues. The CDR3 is CASSQVDRFYGYTF. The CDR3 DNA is TGTGCCAGCAGCCAAGTGGACAGATTTTATGGCTACACCTTC. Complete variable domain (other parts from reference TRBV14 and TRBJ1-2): EAGVTQFPSHSVIEKGQTVTLRCDPISGHDNLYWYRRVMGKEIKFLLHFVKESKQDESGMPNNRFLAERTGGTYSTLKVQPAELEDSGVYFCASSQVDRFYGYTFGSGTRLTVV.

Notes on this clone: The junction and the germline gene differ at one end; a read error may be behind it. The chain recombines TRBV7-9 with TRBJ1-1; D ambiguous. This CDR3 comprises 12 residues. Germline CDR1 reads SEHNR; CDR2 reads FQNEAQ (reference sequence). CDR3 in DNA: TGTGCCAGCAGCCCGGACGGACTCCCCCTAATCTTT. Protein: CASSPDGLPLIF.